Shown below are 17 T cell receptor beta chains from a single sample sequenced in a study of beta chain features in type 1 diabetes (dated by TCRdb to the late 2010s). Library construction relied on the immunoSEQ multiplex PCR assay. The High Capacity cDNA Reverse Transcription Kit was used to reverse transcribe all of the isolated RNA, meaning that expressed TCRB transcripts were what got sequenced. As stored in TCRdb, this immuneACCESS dataset retains in-frame rearrangements with V and J assigned. A fraction of the clones does not appear; measured against another copy, unresolved V genes explain less than half of the discrepancy, and the remainder lacks a known reason. The sample contains 970,000 or so clones, 15% to 20% of them found a single time. The top ten constitute 0.023% of the sample. The specimen sequenced was naive CD4+ T cells from blood. Sample cell subset or site, as interpreted from the label and publication: true naive CD4+ T cells. The source is a woman aged 18-29 years in good health.

This chain joins TRBV20-1 and TRBJ2-7; D call uncertain. V was clipped by 7 bases and J by 2 bases, with 9 bases between them. CDR3 length: 11 residues. Germline loops: CDR1 DFQATT, CDR2 SNEGSKA (reference sequence). As DNA, the CDR3 is TGCAGTGTTTCGGTAGCCTACGAGCAGTACTTC. Translated, it gives CSVSVAYEQYF.

V gene TRBV11-1 combines with J gene TRBJ2-5, with D hard to call. V lost 5 bases and J 1 base, leaving 5 bases between the germline ends. This CDR3 is built from 12 residues. Per germline, CDR1 SGHAT and CDR2 FQDESV (reference sequence). The CDR3, as DNA: TGTGCCAGCAGCGCAAGCCAAGAGACCCAGTACTTC. This codes for CASSASQETQYF.

This clone showed up just a few times. The CDR3 nucleotides are TGTGCCAGCAGTTACTCTTCAGGGCTTAACTATGGCTACACCTTC. It translates to CASSYSSGLNYGYTF. The chain carries TRBV6-6 and TRBJ1-2, with a possible D match to TRBD1 (5 bases). CDR1 is MNHNY, CDR2 SVGAGI, per germline (reference sequence). V dropped 0 bases and J dropped 1 base, with 9 bases sitting between them. The CDR3 sequence is 15 residues long.

The table lists this clone with a few counts. This chain links TRBV4-2 with TRBJ2-1; TRBD2 matches at 14 bases. Germline V gives CDR1 LGHNA, CDR2 YNFKEQ. The CDR3 has 19 amino acids. Trimming cost V 0 bases and J 0 bases; bases outside gene matches: 4. CDR3 coding DNA: TGTGCCAGCAGCCAAGATGGACTAGCGGGAGGCCTCTCCTACAATGAGCAGTTCTTC. Residues: CASSQDGLAGGLSYNEQFF.

This clone turned up a few times. V usage is TRBV10-3 and J usage is TRBJ1-2; D gene ambiguous. CDR1 is ENHRY, CDR2 SYGVKD, per germline. This CDR3 contains 15 residues. V was cut by 0 bases and J by 7 bases, with 15 bases left in between. CDR3 amino acids: CAISESTGRGSGYTF. DNA for the CDR3: TGTGCCATCAGTGAGTCCACGGGGAGAGGGTCTGGCTACACCTTC.

The rearrangement joins TRBV18 to TRBJ2-3; 14 bases line up with TRBD2. V shed 0 bases and J 5 bases; nucleotides not matched to a gene: 4. The germline V gene encodes CDR1 KGHSH and CDR2 LQKENI. This CDR3 is built from 17 residues. The chain's CDR3 is CASSPPGLAGDLDTQYF. The DNA of the CDR3 is TGTGCCAGCTCACCACCGGGACTAGCGGGAGATCTAGATACGCAGTATTTT.

With regard to this clone: The sample has other DNA sequences that encode this CDR3 too. This sequence joins TRBV18 and TRBJ1-5, with D possibly being TRBD1 (5 bases). Between the trimmed V and J ends, which lost 3 bases and 5 bases, there was a span of 8 bases. This CDR3 comprises 13 residues. Germline V gene sequence: CDR1 KGHSH, CDR2 LQKENI. The DNA for the CDR3 is TGTGCCAGCTCACCGGGGGTGGATCAGCCCCAGCATTTT. Its protein product is CASSPGVDQPQHF.

In this sample, this clone turned up a few times. The chain has TRBV9 and TRBJ2-1; 7 positions match TRBD1. Germline V gene lookup returns CDR1 SGDLS and CDR2 YYNGEE. The CDR3 runs to 15 residues. The J segment lost 2 bases and the V segment lost 4 bases, leaving 6 bases of the junction unmatched. CDR3 protein: CASSPLGTAYNEQFF. In DNA form, the CDR3 reads TGTGCCAGCAGCCCCCTCGGGACAGCCTACAATGAGCAGTTCTTC.

The chain uses TRBV10-3 and TRBJ1-2; tentative D call: TRBD1 (6 bases). This CDR3 has 15 amino acids. CDR1 and CDR2 (germline): ENHRY, SYGVKD. Trimming took 5 bases from V and 11 from J, leaving 24 bases between them. CDR3 bases: TGTGCCATCAGTCCAGAAAGACAGGCGACTATGGGTTACACCTTC. Translating it yields CAISPERQATMGYTF.

The table lists this clone with many counts. The rearrangement links TRBV23-1 to TRBJ2-2; the D gene is possibly TRBD1 (6 bases). TRBV23-1 is filed as an ORF, its function uncertain. CDR3 length equals 16 residues. V lost 2 bases to trimming and J lost 1 base, with 11 bases between them. DNA of the CDR3: TGCGCCAGCAGTCAAGCCTTGGGACAGAACACCGGGGAGCTGTTTTTT. It codes for CASSQALGQNTGELFF.

The chain recombines TRBV7-2 with TRBJ2-3; no firm D call. Trimming pared 0 bases from V and 0 bases from J, leaving 7 bases between. Germline assignment: CDR1 SGHTA and CDR2 FQGNSA. The CDR3 extends over 15 amino acids. The CDR3 protein is CASSLASRSTDTQYF. DNA of the CDR3: TGTGCCAGCAGCTTAGCTAGCAGAAGCACAGATACGCAGTATTTT. The variable domain in full, completed from reference TRBV7-2 and TRBJ2-3, reads GAGVSQSPSNKVTEKGKDVELRCDPISGHTALYWYRQSLGQGLEFLIYFQGNSAPDKSGLPSDRFSAERTGGSVSTLTIQRTQQEDSAVYLCASSLASRSTDTQYFGPGTRLTVL.

A note on this clone: A much larger clone lies one base from this, so it may be a read error. Additional DNA sequences in this sample encode the identical CDR3. The V gene is TRBV28, the J gene TRBJ2-3; no clear D gene. Trimming shortened V by 1 base and J by 2 bases, and 1 base separated the two germline ends. In germline, CDR1 is MDHEN, CDR2 SYDVKM. This CDR3 region has 12 residues. CDR3 region: CASSLFTDTQYF. In nucleotides, the CDR3 is TGTGCCAGCAGTTTATTCACAGATACGCAGTATTTT. The full variable domain, in which reference TRBV28 and TRBJ2-3 provide the parts outside the CDR3, is DVKVTQSSRYLVKRTGEKVFLECVQDMDHENMFWYRQDPGLGLRLIYFSYDVKMKEKGDIPEGYSVSREKKERFSLILESASTNQTSMYLCASSLFTDTQYFGPGTRLTVL.

The CDR3 DNA reads as TGTGCCAGCAGCCAAGTCTCCCATATAGGGGGCTCCTACAATGAGCAGTTCTTC. It yields the protein CASSQVSHIGGSYNEQFF. The rearrangement joins TRBV14 to TRBJ2-1; tentative D call: TRBD1 (6 bases). Germline V gene data show CDR1 as SGHDN and CDR2 as FVKESK. V was shortened by 1 base and J by 0 bases, with 16 bases between the two germline ends. The CDR3 spans 18 residues.

The V and J genes are TRBV5-1 and TRBJ1-4, with D unclear. CDR3 length equals 12 residues. The germline V gene has CDR1 SGHRS and CDR2 YFSETQ. V gave up 3 bases and J gave up 5 bases, with 5 bases separating them. The CDR3 loop reads CASSSPNEKLFF. CDR3 in DNA: TGCGCCAGCAGCTCCCCAAATGAAAAACTGTTTTTT.

This clone turned up a few times. The chain links TRBV15 to TRBJ2-4; 8 bases line up with TRBD1. V lost 5 bases and J lost 6; bases outside the gene matches: 9. The CDR3 totals 15 residues. Germline lookup yields CDR1 LNHNV and CDR2 YYDKDF (reference sequence). The CDR3 DNA follows: TGTGCCACCAGCCTTGACAGGGGTACGGGAAACATTCAGTACTTC. Protein product: CATSLDRGTGNIQYF.

The genes are TRBV5-4 and TRBJ1-4; a weak D match, TRBD1 (6 bases). This CDR3 has 17 amino acids. Trimming removed 2 bases at V and 3 bases at J, with 17 bases between. Germline loops: CDR1 SGHNT, CDR2 YYREEE (reference sequence). The CDR3 is CASSFTLPGASNEKLFF. The CDR3 DNA reads TGTGCCAGCAGCTTTACCCTCCCGGGGGCCTCTAATGAAAAACTGTTTTTT.

The V call is TRBV18, the J call TRBJ2-2; 8 bases are a match to TRBD2. After removal of 3 bases from V and 4 bases from J, the junction contained 10 bases not matched to a gene. CDR1 is KGHSH and CDR2 is LQKENI in the germline V gene. This CDR3 is built from 17 residues. CDR3 DNA sequence: TGTGCCAGCTCACCGAGTGGCGGGACTAGTATCACCGGGGAGCTGTTTTTT. This translates into CASSPSGGTSITGELFF.